Below, one T cell receptor (beta chain) is given with its context. Antigen unknown. These data come from a study of cytomegalovirus exposure and HLA in healthy donors. Study-level findings and limits: Associated with HLA alleles at 0.05 false discovery rate in a later analysis were 17,000 or so TCR beta sequences. Later analysis associated a missense DCLRE1C variant with TCR beta V- and J-gene trimming.

Primers for the PCR totalled 60 Vbeta and 13 Jbeta. Original processing methods: Unique TCR beta chains numbered roughly 83 million in a later analysis, with around 10 million shared. Libraries were prepared by immunoSEQ multiplex PCR; TCRdb keeps only in-frame clonotypes and omits some of them. Clone size and V and J calls were adopted from that table, with D and trimming inferred from the DNA. In the table there are 100,000 to 150,000 clones, 80% to 90% of which are singletons. Trimming shortened V by 1 base and J by 3 bases, and 9 bases separated the two germline ends. The CDR3 has 14 amino acids. The germline gives CDR1 MGHRA, CDR2 YSYEKL.

The sequence came from a woman aged 18-29 years in good health and CMV-seropositive. The specimen was PBMCs. The chain is built from TRBV4-1 and TRBJ1-1; D uncertain. This CDR3 is CASSQGQSYTEAFF. CDR3 bases: TGCGCCAGCAGCCAAGGCCAGTCATACACTGAAGCTTTCTTT.